The 21 T cell receptor beta chains below all came from one sample that was sequenced in a study of cytomegalovirus exposure and HLA in healthy donors. Use of 60 Vbeta and 13 Jbeta primers characterized the PCR. Using immunoSEQ multiplex PCR, the repertoire was profiled, and TCRdb retains in-frame clones only, with some absent. This sample lists around 140,000 clones; its ten largest clones have approximately 1.7%. The sequenced sample was PBMCs. These receptors originate from a woman aged 40-49 years in good health and CMV-seropositive.

This chain links TRBV28 with TRBJ1-2, with 12 bases lining up with TRBD1. This CDR3 comprises 17 residues. Germline V CDR1 and CDR2: MDHEN, SYDVKM. Trimming cost V 4 bases and J 6 bases; bases outside gene matches: 12. The CDR3 bases are TGTGCCAGCAGTTCTTCCGGGACAGGGGGCAGTTTTCATGGCTACACCTTC. It specifies CASSSSGTGGSFHGYTF.

The chain links TRBV7-8 to TRBJ2-3; 12 nucleotides match TRBD2. Germline V gene lookup returns CDR1 SGHVS and CDR2 FQNEAQ. The CDR3 contains 20 residues. V gave up 5 bases and J gave up 0 bases; unmatched junction bases: 15. The CDR3 loop is CASSPRIGRTSGTSTDTQYF. In DNA form, the CDR3 reads TGTGCCAGCAGCCCTCGGATCGGTCGGACTAGCGGGACTAGCACAGATACGCAGTATTTT.

V gene TRBV5-1 combines with J gene TRBJ2-5; 14 positions agree with TRBD2. The CDR3 is 17 amino acids. V shed 0 bases and J 4 bases; nucleotides not matched to a gene: 5. Germline CDR1 is SGHRS and CDR2 is YFSETQ. The CDR3 protein is CASSLATSGRASETQYF. CDR3 bases: TGCGCCAGCAGCTTGGCGACTAGCGGGAGGGCCTCAGAGACCCAGTACTTC.

The rearrangement links TRBV5-1 to TRBJ1-3, with TRBD1 matching over 10 bases. The CDR3 loop spans 15 amino acids. The V segment lost 3 bases and the J segment 0 bases; nucleotides outside the gene matches: 0. The germline V gene has CDR1 SGHRS and CDR2 YFSETQ. The CDR3 is CASSWDRGSGNTIYF. The CDR3 nucleotides are TGCGCCAGCAGCTGGGACAGGGGCTCTGGAAACACCATATATTTT.

The chain joins TRBV5-1 to TRBJ2-1; 10 positions agree with TRBD2. The CDR3 is 15 amino acids. Germline lookup yields CDR1 SGHRS and CDR2 YFSETQ. V lost 5 bases and J lost 5; bases outside the gene matches: 7. The CDR3 DNA reads as TGCGCCAGCAGGTCTACTAGCGGGGATCACAATGAGCAGTTCTTC. Its protein product is CASRSTSGDHNEQFF.

The chain carries TRBV13 and TRBJ2-1; TRBD2 might be the D (5 bases). CDR3 length: 12 amino acids. In germline, CDR1 is PRHDT, CDR2 FYEKMQ (reference sequence). Trimming pared 5 bases from V and 7 bases from J, leaving 9 bases between. The CDR3 spells CASSPGRNEQFF. The CDR3 DNA sequence: TGTGCCAGCAGCCCGGGGAGAAATGAGCAGTTCTTC.

The V gene is TRBV6-6, the J gene TRBJ1-2; D is ambiguous. Per the germline V gene, CDR1 is MNHNY and CDR2 is SVGAGI (reference sequence). This CDR3 spans 12 amino acids. V lost 4 bases, J lost 3 bases, and 6 bases lay in between. The CDR3 loop is CASSLGDYGYTF. CDR3 coding DNA: TGTGCCAGCAGTTTGGGCGACTATGGCTACACCTTC.

The rearrangement uses TRBV29-1 and TRBJ2-1; unclear D gene. V lost 5 bases and J lost 0, with 14 bases in between. CDR1 SQVTM and CDR2 ANQGSEA come from the germline V gene. The CDR3 is 15 amino acids. This CDR3 reads CSVSSRLSSYNEQFF. The CDR3 DNA follows: TGCAGCGTTAGCTCTAGGCTCAGCTCCTACAATGAGCAGTTCTTC.

The gene calls are TRBV5-6 and TRBJ2-7, with 9 bases identical to TRBD2. Germline CDR1 is SGHDT and CDR2 is YYEEEE. Germline trimming cut 0 bases from V and 3 bases from J; bases unmatched to any gene: 4. The length of the CDR3 is 15 residues. The CDR3 region is CASSLDSSGNYEQYF. In DNA form, the CDR3 reads TGTGCCAGCAGCTTGGATTCTAGCGGGAACTACGAGCAGTACTTC.

V is TRBV28 and J is TRBJ1-1; a weak D match, TRBD1 (5 bases). The ends were cut back, 3 bases at V and 6 bases at J, with 8 bases in the middle. This CDR3 has 12 amino acids. Germline V gene data show CDR1 as MDHEN and CDR2 as SYDVKM. The CDR3 region is CASSLGLPEAFF. In nucleotides, the CDR3 is TGTGCCAGCAGTTTGGGGCTCCCTGAAGCTTTCTTT.

The chain is built from TRBV6-1 and TRBJ1-6, with D possibly TRBD1 on 5 matching bases. This CDR3 is 14 amino acids long. V was cut by 9 bases and J by 3 bases, with 12 bases left in between. Germline loops: CDR1 MNHNS, CDR2 SASEGT. CDR3 protein: CASSGGNYNSPLHF. CDR3 coding DNA: TGTGCCAGTTCGGGGGGTAACTATAATTCACCCCTCCACTTT.

This rearrangement joins TRBV15 to TRBJ2-7; TRBD1 agrees at 8 bases. Germline lookup yields CDR1 LNHNV and CDR2 YYDKDF (reference sequence). V shed 3 bases, J shed 3 bases, and the junction held 4 bases outside the gene matches. This CDR3 is built from 14 residues. The CDR3 DNA follows: TGTGCCACCAGCAGGACAGGGGAAGACTACGAGCAGTACTTC. Translating it yields CATSRTGEDYEQYF.

V usage is TRBV7-6 and J usage is TRBJ2-2, with no clear D. Trimming pared 1 base from V and 1 base from J, leaving 4 bases between. The CDR3 sequence is 14 residues long. Per germline, CDR1 SGHVS and CDR2 FNYEAQ. CDR3 sequence reads: CASSLGLNTGELFF. As DNA, the CDR3 is TGTGCCAGCAGCTTAGGTCTGAACACCGGGGAGCTGTTTTTT.

The gene calls are TRBV4-1 and TRBJ2-2, with D possibly being TRBD1 (6 bases). V was pared by 0 bases and J by 4 bases, with 9 bases between. In germline, CDR1 is MGHRA, CDR2 YSYEKL. The CDR3 runs to 15 residues. CDR3 protein: CASSQERGGTGELFF. CDR3 nucleotides: TGCGCCAGCAGCCAAGAAAGAGGGGGCACCGGGGAGCTGTTTTTT.

Concerning this clone itself: In the same sample, other DNA sequences code for this CDR3. V usage is TRBV2 and J usage is TRBJ2-5, with a tentative D call TRBD1 (5 bases). Germline CDR1 and CDR2: SNHLY and FYNNEI. Deletions cut 11 bases from V and 2 bases from J, with 15 bases between. The CDR3 runs to 13 residues. The CDR3 is CAGSPTAQETQYF. The CDR3 DNA follows: TGTGCCGGGTCTCCGACAGCACAAGAGACCCAGTACTTC.

As for this clone: A read error may produce the germline difference seen at one junction end. This chain joins TRBV5-1 and TRBJ2-1, with D perhaps TRBD1 (5 bases). The germline CDR1 and CDR2 sequences are SGHRS and YFSETQ. The CDR3 extends over 15 amino acids. CDR3 nucleotides: TGCGCCAGCAGATGGGTGGACAATTCCTTCAATGAGCAGTTCTTC. This translates into CASRWVDNSFNEQFF.

CDR3: CASAGRPYEQYF. Written as DNA, the CDR3 is TGTGCCAGCGCCGGCAGGCCGTACGAGCAGTACTTC. The chain joins TRBV6-1 to TRBJ2-7; D not certain. Trimming removed 8 bases at V and 4 bases at J, with 12 bases between. CDR3 length equals 12 residues. Per the germline V gene, CDR1 is MNHNS and CDR2 is SASEGT.

The genes are TRBV5-6 and TRBJ1-2, with D uncertain. The CDR3 covers 14 residues. The ends were cut back, 0 bases at V and 5 bases at J, with 11 bases in the middle. Germline V gene sequence: CDR1 SGHDT, CDR2 YYEEEE. CDR3 region: CASSLAGSGYGYTF. The CDR3 nucleotides are TGTGCCAGCAGCTTGGCGGGCAGCGGTTATGGCTACACCTTC. Together with reference TRBV5-6 and TRBJ1-2, the CDR3 gives the full variable domain: DAGVTQSPTHLIKTRGQQVTLRCSPKSGHDTVSWYQQALGQGPQFIFQYYEEEERQRGNFPDRFSGHQFPNYSSELNVNALLLGDSALYLCASSLAGSGYGYTFGSGTRLTVV.

The V gene is TRBV4-1, the J gene TRBJ2-5, with D possibly matching TRBD2 (6 bases). Looked up from germline, CDR1 is MGHRA and CDR2 is YSYEKL. The CDR3 covers 16 residues. Trimming cost V 1 base and J 4 bases, with 16 bases left between them. This CDR3 reads CASSQVTGRFGETQYF. CDR3 in DNA: TGCGCCAGCAGCCAAGTTACCGGGAGATTTGGAGAGACCCAGTACTTC.

V is TRBV27 and J is TRBJ1-4; tentatively, D is TRBD1 (5 bases). The germline V gene encodes CDR1 MNHEY and CDR2 SMNVEV (reference sequence). This CDR3 is built from 15 residues. Trimming pared 3 bases from V and 5 bases from J, leaving 13 bases between. The CDR3 spells CASSLGGGRNEKLFF. The CDR3 coding sequence is TGTGCCAGCAGTTTGGGGGGAGGGAGAAATGAAAAACTGTTTTTT. Complete variable domain (other parts from reference TRBV27 and TRBJ1-4): EAQVTQNPRYLITVTGKKLTVTCSQNMNHEYMSWYRQDPGLGLRQIYYSMNVEVTDKGDVPEGYKVSRKEKRNFPLILESPSPNQTSLYFCASSLGGGRNEKLFFGSGTQLSVL.

J is TRBJ1-4 and V is TRBV27, with D perhaps matching TRBD1 (5 bases). Trimming cost V 3 bases and J 3 bases, with 17 bases left between them. Germline V gene lookup returns CDR1 MNHEY and CDR2 SMNVEV (reference sequence). The CDR3 runs 17 residues. For the CDR3, the DNA is TGTGCCAGCAGTTTGGGGGAGGGGCCCGGGGCTAATGAAAAACTGTTTTTT. It encodes CASSLGEGPGANEKLFF. The full variable domain, with the rest looked up from reference TRBV27 and TRBJ1-4, is EAQVTQNPRYLITVTGKKLTVTCSQNMNHEYMSWYRQDPGLGLRQIYYSMNVEVTDKGDVPEGYKVSRKEKRNFPLILESPSPNQTSLYFCASSLGEGPGANEKLFFGSGTQLSVL.